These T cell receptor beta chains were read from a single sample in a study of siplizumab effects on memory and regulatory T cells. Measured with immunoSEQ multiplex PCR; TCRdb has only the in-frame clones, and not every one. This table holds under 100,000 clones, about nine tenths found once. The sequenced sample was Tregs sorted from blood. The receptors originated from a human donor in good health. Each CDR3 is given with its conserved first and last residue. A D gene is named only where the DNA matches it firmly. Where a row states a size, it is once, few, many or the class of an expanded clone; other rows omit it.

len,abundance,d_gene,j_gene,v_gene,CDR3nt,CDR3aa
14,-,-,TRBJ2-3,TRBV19,TGTGCCAGTAGTACAACGTTTAGCACAGATACGCAGTATTTT,CASSTTFSTDTQYF
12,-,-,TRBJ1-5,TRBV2,TGTGCCAGCGGACTCATCAATCAGCCCCAGCATTTT,CASGLINQPQHF
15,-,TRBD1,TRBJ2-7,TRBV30,TGTGCCTGGAGTGAGGGGGCAGGCCGGACCTACGAGCAGTACTTC,CAWSEGAGRTYEQYF
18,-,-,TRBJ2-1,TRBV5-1,TGCGCCAGCAGCTTGGCCTTATCTGGCGGGGGCCAATACAATGAGCAGTTCTTC,CASSLALSGGGQYNEQFF
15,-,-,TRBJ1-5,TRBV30,TGTGCCTGGTCGCGGGGCGAAATAAGCAATCAGCCCCAGCATTTT,CAWSRGEISNQPQHF
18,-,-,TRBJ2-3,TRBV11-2,TGTGCCAGCAGCTTAGGGGTCGGGGGACCCCAGTTGAGAGATACGCAGTATTTT,CASSLGVGGPQLRDTQYF
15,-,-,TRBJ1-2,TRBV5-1,TGCGCCAGCAGCTTGGAGGGGTCCTCCGGCTATGGCTACACCTTC,CASSLEGSSGYGYTF
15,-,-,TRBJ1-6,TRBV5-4,TGTGCCAGCAGCTTGCAGGGGATCTATAATTCACCCCTCCACTTT,CASSLQGIYNSPLHF
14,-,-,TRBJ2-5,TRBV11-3,TGTGCCAGCAGCTTAGATTTGGGGAGGGAGACCCAGTACTTC,CASSLDLGRETQYF
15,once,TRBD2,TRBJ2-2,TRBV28,TGTGCCAGCAGAATAGGACTAGCTGGAACCGGGGAGCTGTTTTTT,CASRIGLAGTGELFF
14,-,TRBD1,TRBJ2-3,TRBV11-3,TGTGCCAGCAGCCGCGGGGACAGGGCGGATACGCAGTATTTT,CASSRGDRADTQYF
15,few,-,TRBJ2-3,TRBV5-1,TGCGCCAGCAGGGATTATAGAGGGAGTAGAGATACGCAGTATTTT,CASRDYRGSRDTQYF
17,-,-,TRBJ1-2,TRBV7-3,TGTGCCAGCAGCTTAAGAGGCCGCGATGGACAGCCCTATGGCTACACCTTC,CASSLRGRDGQPYGYTF
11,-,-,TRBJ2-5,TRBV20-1,TGCAGTGCTCGGACCCAGGCGACCCAGTACTTC,CSARTQATQYF
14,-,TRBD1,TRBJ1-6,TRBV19,TGTGCCAGTACCGCCGGGACAGAAAATTCACCCCTCCACTTT,CASTAGTENSPLHF
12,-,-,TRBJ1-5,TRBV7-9,TGTGCCAGTTCTCGGGGCAATCAGCCCCAGCATTTT,CASSRGNQPQHF
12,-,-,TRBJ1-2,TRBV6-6,TGTGCCACCGTGGCCTCGACCTATGGCTACACCTTC,CATVASTYGYTF
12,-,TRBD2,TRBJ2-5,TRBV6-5,TGTGCCAGCAGTGGGGGGGGTGCGGCCCAGTACTTC,CASSGGGAAQYF
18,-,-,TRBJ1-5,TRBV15,TGTGCCACCAGTAGAGATTCGGTTAACGAGTATAGCAATCAGCCCCAGCATTTT,CATSRDSVNEYSNQPQHF
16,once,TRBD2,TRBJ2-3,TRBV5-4,TGTGCCAGCAGCCCGGGACTAGCGGGGGGTACAGATACGCAGTATTTT,CASSPGLAGGTDTQYF
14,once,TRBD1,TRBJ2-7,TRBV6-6,TGTGCCAGCAGCACCGGGACAGGGGGCTACGAGCAGTACTTC,CASSTGTGGYEQYF
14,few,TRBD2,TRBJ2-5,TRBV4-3,TGCGCCAGCAGCCAAGAAAGCGGGGACGGGACCCAGTACTTC,CASSQESGDGTQYF
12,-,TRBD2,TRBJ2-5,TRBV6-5,TGTGCCAGCGTTGGCGGGAGAGGGACCCAGTACTTC,CASVGGRGTQYF
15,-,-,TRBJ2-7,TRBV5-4,TGTGCCAGCAGCTTGGATCAGGCCAGATCCTACGAGCAGTACTTC,CASSLDQARSYEQYF
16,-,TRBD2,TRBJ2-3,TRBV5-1,TGCGCCAGCAGCGTGGCTAGCGGGGGGCGCACAGATACGCAGTATTTT,CASSVASGGRTDTQYF
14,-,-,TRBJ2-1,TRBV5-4,TGTGCCAGCAGCTTTCCGGCGCGATCGGATGAGCAGTTCTTC,CASSFPARSDEQFF
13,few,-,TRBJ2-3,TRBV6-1,TGTGCCAGCAGCGATAATCCGGGGGATACGCAGTATTTT,CASSDNPGDTQYF
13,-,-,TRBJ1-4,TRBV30,TGTGCCTGTACCGCAGGGAGTAATGAAAAACTGTTTTTT,CACTAGSNEKLFF
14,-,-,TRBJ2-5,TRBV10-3,TGTGCCATCAGTGAGGGGGGAATGGGAGAGACCCAGTACTTC,CAISEGGMGETQYF
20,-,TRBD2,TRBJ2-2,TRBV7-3,TGTGCCAGCAGCACAAACCCCCATGGTTGGGCGCGGGGGGACACCGGGGAGCTGTTTTTT,CASSTNPHGWARGDTGELFF
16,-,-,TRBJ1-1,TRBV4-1,TGCGCCAGCATCGGTTTATCACAGGCGGGGAACACTGAAGCTTTCTTT,CASIGLSQAGNTEAFF
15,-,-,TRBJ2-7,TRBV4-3,TGCGCCAGCAGCCAAGTTTGGGCTACAACCTACGAGCAGTACTTC,CASSQVWATTYEQYF
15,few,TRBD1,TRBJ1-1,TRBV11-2,TGTGCCAGCAGCTTGCTCTGGACAGGGCCGACTGAAGCTTTCTTT,CASSLLWTGPTEAFF
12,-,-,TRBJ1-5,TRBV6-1,TGTGCCAGCACAGGTAGCAATCAGCCCCAGCATTTT,CASTGSNQPQHF
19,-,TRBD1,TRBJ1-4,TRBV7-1,TGTGCCAGCAGTTCCCGCCCCCCGGGACAGGGGAACCCTAATGAAAAACTGTTTTTT,CASSSRPPGQGNPNEKLFF
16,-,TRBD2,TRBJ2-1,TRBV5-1,TGCGCCAGCAGTTTCTCCGGGACTATTAGTTACAATGAGCAGTTCTTC,CASSFSGTISYNEQFF
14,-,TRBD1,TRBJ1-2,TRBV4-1,TGCGCCAGCAGCCAAACCGACAGGGCCTATGGCTACACCTTC,CASSQTDRAYGYTF
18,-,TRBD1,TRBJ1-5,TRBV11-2,TGTGCCAGCAGCTTAAAGGCAGGGGGGGAATATAGCAATCAGCCCCAGCATTTT,CASSLKAGGEYSNQPQHF
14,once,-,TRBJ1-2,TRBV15,TGTGCCACCAGCAGAGATGGGCGGGCCTATGGCTACACCTTC,CATSRDGRAYGYTF
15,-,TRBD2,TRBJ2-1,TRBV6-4,TGTGCCAGCAGTGACTCCGCGGGGGCCTACAATGAGCAGTTCTTC,CASSDSAGAYNEQFF
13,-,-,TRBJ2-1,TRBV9,TGTGCCAGTAACCGGGACTTAGGAGATGAGCAGTTCTTC,CASNRDLGDEQFF
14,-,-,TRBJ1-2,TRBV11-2,TGTGCCAGCAGCTGGGCGGGGTCGGGCTATGGCTACACCTTC,CASSWAGSGYGYTF
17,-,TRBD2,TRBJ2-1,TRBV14,TGTGCCAGCAGCCTCCGACTAGCGGGGAGCTCCTACAATGAGCAGTTCTTC,CASSLRLAGSSYNEQFF
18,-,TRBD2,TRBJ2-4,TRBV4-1,TGCGCCAGCAGCCAAGATCGGGGGGTGGGGCTAGCCAAAAACATTCAGTACTTC,CASSQDRGVGLAKNIQYF
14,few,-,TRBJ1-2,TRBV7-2,TGTGCCAGCAGCTTAAATCCCCAGGGGCATGGCTACACCTTC,CASSLNPQGHGYTF
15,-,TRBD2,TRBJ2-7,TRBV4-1,TGCGCCAGCAGCCAAGGATATGGGGGGGCCTACGAGCAGTACTTC,CASSQGYGGAYEQYF
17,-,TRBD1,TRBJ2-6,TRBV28,TGTGCCAGCAGTTCCGACAGGGGGCCCTCCCGGGCCAACGTCCTGACTTTC,CASSSDRGPSRANVLTF
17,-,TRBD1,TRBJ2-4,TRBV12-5,TGTGCTAGTGCGATTTCCTCGGGACAGGGAATCCAAAACATTCAGTACTTC,CASAISSGQGIQNIQYF
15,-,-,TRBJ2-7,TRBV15,TGTGCCACCAGCAGAGATAGTAGGTTCGACTACGAGCAGTACTTC,CATSRDSRFDYEQYF
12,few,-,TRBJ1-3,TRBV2,TGTGCCAGCAGTGGGACTGGAAACACCATATATTTT,CASSGTGNTIYF
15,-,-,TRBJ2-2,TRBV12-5,TGTGCTAGTGGTTTGGTAAATCCAGGGGCCGGGGAGCTGTTTTTT,CASGLVNPGAGELFF
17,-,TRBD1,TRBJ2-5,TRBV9,TGTGCCAGCAGCGTAGGCTGGGCAGGGGGCGTCCAAGAGACCCAGTACTTC,CASSVGWAGGVQETQYF
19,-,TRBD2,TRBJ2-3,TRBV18,TGTGCCAGCTCACCACCCAGGAGGACTAGCGGGGGAGGCACAGATACGCAGTATTTT,CASSPPRRTSGGGTDTQYF
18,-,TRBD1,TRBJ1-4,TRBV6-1,TGTGCCAGCAGTGGTAGGCCGGGACAGGGGGCAACTAATGAAAAACTGTTTTTT,CASSGRPGQGATNEKLFF
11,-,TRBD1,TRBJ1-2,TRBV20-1,TGCAGGGCCGGGACAGGGAGTTTCTACACCTTC,CRAGTGSFYTF
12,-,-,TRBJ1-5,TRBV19,TGTGCCAGTAATGGAATTGGTCAGCCCCAGCATTTT,CASNGIGQPQHF